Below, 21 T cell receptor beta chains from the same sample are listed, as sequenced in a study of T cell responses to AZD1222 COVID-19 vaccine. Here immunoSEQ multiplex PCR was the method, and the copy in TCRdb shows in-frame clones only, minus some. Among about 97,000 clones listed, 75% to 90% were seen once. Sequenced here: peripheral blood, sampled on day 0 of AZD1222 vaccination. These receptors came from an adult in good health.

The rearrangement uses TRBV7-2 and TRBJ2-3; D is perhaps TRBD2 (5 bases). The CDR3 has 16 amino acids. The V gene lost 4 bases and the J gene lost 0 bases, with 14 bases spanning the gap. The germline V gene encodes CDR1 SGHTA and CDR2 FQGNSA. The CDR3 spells CASSSRGRPSTDTQYF. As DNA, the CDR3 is TGTGCCAGCAGCTCCCGAGGGAGACCTAGCACAGATACGCAGTATTTT.

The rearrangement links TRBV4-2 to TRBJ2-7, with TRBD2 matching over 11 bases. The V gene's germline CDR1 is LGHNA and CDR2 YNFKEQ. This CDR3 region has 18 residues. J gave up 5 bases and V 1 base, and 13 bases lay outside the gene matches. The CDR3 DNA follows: TGTGCCAGCAGCCAAGGAGATCTGTCCGGACTAGCGGGTAACGAGCAGTACTTC. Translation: CASSQGDLSGLAGNEQYF.

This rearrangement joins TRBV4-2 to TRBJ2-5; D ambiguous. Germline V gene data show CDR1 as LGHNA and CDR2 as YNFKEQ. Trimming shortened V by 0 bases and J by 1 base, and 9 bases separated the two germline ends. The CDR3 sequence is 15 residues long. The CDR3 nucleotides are TGTGCCAGCAGCCAAGATTGGGAACGCCAAGAGACCCAGTACTTC. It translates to CASSQDWERQETQYF.

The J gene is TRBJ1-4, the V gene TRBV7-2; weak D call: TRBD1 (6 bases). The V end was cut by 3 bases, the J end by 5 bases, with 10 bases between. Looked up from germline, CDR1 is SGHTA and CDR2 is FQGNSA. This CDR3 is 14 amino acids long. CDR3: CASSFSRGNEKLFF. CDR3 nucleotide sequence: TGTGCCAGCAGCTTTTCGAGGGGGAATGAAAAACTGTTTTTT.

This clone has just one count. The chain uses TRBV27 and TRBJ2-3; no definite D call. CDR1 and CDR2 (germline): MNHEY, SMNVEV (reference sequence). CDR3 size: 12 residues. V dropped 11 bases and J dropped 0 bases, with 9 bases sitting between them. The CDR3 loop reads CAPWASTDTQYF. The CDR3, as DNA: TGTGCCCCCTGGGCTAGCACAGATACGCAGTATTTT.

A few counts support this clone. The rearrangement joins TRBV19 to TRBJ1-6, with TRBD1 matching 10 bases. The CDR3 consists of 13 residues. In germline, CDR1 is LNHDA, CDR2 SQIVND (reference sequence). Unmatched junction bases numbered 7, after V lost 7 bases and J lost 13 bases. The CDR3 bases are TGTGCCAGTACTAGGGACAGGGGTTCCCCCCTCCACTTT. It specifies CASTRDRGSPLHF.

CDR3 loop: CSASVTGRNYEQYF. CDR3 nucleotide sequence: TGCAGTGCTAGTGTGACAGGTCGGAACTACGAGCAGTACTTC. The V and J genes are TRBV20-1 and TRBJ2-7; D might be TRBD1 (6 bases). Trimming stripped 3 bases from V and 3 bases from J, with 15 bases between. The CDR3 sequence is 14 residues long. Germline assignment: CDR1 DFQATT and CDR2 SNEGSKA (reference sequence).

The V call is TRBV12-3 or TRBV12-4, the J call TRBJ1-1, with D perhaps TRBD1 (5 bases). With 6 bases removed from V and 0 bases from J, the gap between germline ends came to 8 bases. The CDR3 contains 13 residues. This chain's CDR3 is CASRTGVNTEAFF. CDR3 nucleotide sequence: TGTGCCAGCAGGACGGGGGTGAACACTGAAGCTTTCTTT.

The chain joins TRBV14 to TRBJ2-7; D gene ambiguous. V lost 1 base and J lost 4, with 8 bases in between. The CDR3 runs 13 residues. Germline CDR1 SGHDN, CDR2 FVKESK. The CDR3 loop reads CASSQVGLYEQYF. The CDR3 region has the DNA TGTGCCAGCAGCCAAGTTGGCCTTTACGAGCAGTACTTC.

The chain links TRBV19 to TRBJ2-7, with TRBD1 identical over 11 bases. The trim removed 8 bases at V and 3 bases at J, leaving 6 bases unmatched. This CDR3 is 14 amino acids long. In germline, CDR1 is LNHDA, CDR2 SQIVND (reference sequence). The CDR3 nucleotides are TGTGCCAGTTCCGGACAGGGGGCCTACTACGAGCAGTACTTC. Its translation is CASSGQGAYYEQYF.

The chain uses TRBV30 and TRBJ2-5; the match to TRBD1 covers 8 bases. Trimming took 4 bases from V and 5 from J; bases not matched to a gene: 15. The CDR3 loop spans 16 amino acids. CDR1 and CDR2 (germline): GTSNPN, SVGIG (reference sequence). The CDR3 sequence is CAWTLNGQGPWETQYF. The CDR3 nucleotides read TGTGCCTGGACACTGAACGGACAGGGCCCTTGGGAGACCCAGTACTTC.

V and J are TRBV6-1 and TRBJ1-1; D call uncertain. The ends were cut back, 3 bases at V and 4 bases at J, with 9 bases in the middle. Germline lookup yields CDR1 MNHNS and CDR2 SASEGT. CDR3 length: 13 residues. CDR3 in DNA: TGTGCCAGCAGTGAGACGCGGAGCACTGAAGCTTTCTTT. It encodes CASSETRSTEAFF.

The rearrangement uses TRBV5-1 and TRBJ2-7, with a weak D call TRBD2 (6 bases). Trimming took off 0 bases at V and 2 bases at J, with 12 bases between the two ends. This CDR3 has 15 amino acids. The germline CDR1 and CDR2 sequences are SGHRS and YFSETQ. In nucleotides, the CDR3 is TGCGCCAGCAGCTTGGCCGGGGGAGCTACCTACGAGCAGTACTTC. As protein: CASSLAGGATYEQYF.

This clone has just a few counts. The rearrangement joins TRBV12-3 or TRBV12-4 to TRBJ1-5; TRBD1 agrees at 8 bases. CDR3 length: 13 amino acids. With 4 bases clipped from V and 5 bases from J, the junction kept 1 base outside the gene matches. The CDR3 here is CASSSDRDQPQHF. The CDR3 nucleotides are TGTGCCAGCAGTTCGGACAGGGATCAGCCCCAGCATTTT.

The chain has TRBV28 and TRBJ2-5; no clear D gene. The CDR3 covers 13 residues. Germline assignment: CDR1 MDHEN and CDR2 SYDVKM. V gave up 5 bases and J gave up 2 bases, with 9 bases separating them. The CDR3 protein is CASSITEQETQYF. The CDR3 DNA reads TGTGCCAGCAGTATCACGGAACAAGAGACCCAGTACTTC.

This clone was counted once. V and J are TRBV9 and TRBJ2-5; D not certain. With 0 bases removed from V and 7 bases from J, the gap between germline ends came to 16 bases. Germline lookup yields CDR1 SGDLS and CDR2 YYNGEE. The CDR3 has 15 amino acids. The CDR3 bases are TGTGCCAGCAGCGTAGGTCTAGAGACCGACGGGACCCAGTACTTC. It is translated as CASSVGLETDGTQYF.

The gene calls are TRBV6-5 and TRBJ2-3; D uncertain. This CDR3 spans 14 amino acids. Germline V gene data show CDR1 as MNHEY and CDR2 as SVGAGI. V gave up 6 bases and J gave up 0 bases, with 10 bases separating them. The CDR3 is CASRRTDSTDTQYF. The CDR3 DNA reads TGTGCCAGCAGGAGGACGGATAGCACAGATACGCAGTATTTT.

CDR3 nucleotide sequence: TGTGCCAGCAGCCAATCTTGGACTAGCGGGAGGACTGGGGCCAACGTCCTGACTTTC. Amino acids: CASSQSWTSGRTGANVLTF. This rearrangement joins TRBV4-2 to TRBJ2-6; 14 nucleotides match TRBD2. V lost 2 bases and J lost 2; bases outside the gene matches: 5. The CDR3 sequence is 19 residues long. Germline V lookup: CDR1 LGHNA, CDR2 YNFKEQ.

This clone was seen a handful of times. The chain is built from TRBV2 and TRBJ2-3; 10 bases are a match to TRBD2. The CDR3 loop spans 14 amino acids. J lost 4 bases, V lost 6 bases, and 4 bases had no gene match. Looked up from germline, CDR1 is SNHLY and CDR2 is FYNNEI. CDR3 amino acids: CASRVAGGADTQYF. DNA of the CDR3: TGTGCCAGCAGGGTAGCGGGGGGTGCAGATACGCAGTATTTT.

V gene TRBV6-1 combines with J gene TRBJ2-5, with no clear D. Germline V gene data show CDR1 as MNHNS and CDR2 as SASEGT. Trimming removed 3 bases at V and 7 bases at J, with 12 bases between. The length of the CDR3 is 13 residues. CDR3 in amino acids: CASSEDLQATQYF. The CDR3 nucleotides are TGTGCCAGCAGTGAGGACCTCCAGGCGACCCAGTACTTC.

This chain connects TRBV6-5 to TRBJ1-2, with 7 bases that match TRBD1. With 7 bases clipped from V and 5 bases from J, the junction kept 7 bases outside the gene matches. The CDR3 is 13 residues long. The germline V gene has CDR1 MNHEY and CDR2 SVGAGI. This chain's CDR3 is CASIKQGGYGYTF. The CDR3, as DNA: TGTGCCAGCATCAAGCAGGGGGGTTATGGCTACACCTTC.